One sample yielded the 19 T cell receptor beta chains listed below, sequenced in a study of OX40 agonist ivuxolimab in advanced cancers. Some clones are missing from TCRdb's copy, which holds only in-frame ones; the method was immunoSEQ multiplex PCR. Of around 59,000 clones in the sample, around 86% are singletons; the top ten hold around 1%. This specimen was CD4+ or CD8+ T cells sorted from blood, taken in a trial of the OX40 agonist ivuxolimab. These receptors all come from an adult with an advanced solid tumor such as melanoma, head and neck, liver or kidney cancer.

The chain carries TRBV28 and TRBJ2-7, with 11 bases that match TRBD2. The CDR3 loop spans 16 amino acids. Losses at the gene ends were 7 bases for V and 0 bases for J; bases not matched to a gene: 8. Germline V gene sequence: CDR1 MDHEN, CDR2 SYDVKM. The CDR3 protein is CASTRPGLAASYEQYF. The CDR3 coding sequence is TGTGCCAGCACCCGACCGGGACTAGCGGCCTCCTACGAGCAGTACTTC.

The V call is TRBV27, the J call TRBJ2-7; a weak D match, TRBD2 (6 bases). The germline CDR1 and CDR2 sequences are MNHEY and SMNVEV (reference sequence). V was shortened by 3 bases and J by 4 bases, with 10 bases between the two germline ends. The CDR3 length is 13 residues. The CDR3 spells CASSFGRGYEQYF. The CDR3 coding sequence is TGTGCCAGCAGTTTCGGGAGAGGTTACGAGCAGTACTTC.

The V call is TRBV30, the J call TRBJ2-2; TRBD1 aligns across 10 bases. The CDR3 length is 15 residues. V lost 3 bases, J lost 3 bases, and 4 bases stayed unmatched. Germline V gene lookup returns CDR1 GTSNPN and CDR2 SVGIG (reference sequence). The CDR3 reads CAWSLGQGDTGELFF. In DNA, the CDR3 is TGTGCCTGGAGCCTCGGACAGGGGGACACCGGGGAGCTGTTTTTT.

The CDR3: CASSQSKGSEQFF. The CDR3 bases are TGTGCCAGCAGTCAGAGTAAGGGAAGCGAGCAGTTCTTC. The chain couples TRBV6-1 to TRBJ2-1, with D unclear. V was pared by 5 bases and J by 10 bases, with 15 bases between. The CDR3 totals 13 residues. Germline V gives CDR1 MNHNS, CDR2 SASEGT.

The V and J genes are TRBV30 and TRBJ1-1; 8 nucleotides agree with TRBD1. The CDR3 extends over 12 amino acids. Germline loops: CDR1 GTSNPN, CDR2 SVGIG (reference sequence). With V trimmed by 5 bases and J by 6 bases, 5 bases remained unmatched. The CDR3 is CAWERTGSEAFF. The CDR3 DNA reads TGTGCCTGGGAACGGACAGGGTCTGAAGCTTTCTTT.

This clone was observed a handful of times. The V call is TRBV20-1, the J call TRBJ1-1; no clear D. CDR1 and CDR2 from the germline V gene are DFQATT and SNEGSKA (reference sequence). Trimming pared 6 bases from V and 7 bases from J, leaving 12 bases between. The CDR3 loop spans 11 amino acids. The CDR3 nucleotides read TGCAGTGCCTTCCGGGTCCTTGAAGCTTTCTTT. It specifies CSAFRVLEAFF.

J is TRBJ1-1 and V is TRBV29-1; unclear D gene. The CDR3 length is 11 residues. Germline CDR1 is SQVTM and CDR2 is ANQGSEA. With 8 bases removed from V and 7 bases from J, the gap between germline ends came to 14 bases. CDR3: CSYDLFGEAFF. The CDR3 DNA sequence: TGCAGCTATGACCTATTTGGTGAAGCTTTCTTT. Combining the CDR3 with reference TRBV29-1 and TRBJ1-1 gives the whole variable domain SAVISQKPSRDICQRGTSLTIQCQVDSQVTMMFWYRQQPGQSLTLIATANQGSEATYESGFVIDKFPISRPNLTFSTLTVSNMSPEDSSIYLCSYDLFGEAFFGQGTRLTVV.

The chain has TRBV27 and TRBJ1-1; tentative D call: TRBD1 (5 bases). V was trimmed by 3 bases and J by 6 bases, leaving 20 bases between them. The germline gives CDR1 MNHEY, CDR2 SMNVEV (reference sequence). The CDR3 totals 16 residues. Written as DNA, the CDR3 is TGTGCCAGCAGTTTGAACACACAGGTGGCTACGGCTGAAGCTTTCTTT. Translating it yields CASSLNTQVATAEAFF.

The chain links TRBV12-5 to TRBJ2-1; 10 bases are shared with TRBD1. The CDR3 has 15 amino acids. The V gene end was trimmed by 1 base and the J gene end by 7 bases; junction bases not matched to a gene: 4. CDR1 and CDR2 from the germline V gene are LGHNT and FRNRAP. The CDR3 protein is CASGLERQGANEQFF. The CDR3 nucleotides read TGTGCTAGTGGTTTGGAAAGACAGGGGGCTAATGAGCAGTTCTTC.

CDR3 amino acids: CASSFLRDSNEQFF. The DNA for the CDR3 is TGTGCCAGCAGCTTTCTCCGGGACAGCAATGAGCAGTTCTTC. The V call is TRBV7-8, the J call TRBJ2-1, with 7 bases fitting TRBD1. V lost 3 bases, J lost 6 bases, and 5 bases stayed unmatched. The germline gives CDR1 SGHVS, CDR2 FQNEAQ. The CDR3 spans 14 residues.

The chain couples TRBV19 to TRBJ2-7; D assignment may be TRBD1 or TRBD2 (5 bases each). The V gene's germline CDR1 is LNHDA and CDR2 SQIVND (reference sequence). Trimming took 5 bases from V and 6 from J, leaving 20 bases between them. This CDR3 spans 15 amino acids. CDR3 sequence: CASSSRGSLGREQYF. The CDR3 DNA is TGTGCCAGTAGTTCTCGGGGCTCCCTTGGGCGCGAGCAGTACTTC.

CDR3 nucleotide sequence: TGTGCCAGCACCCCCCTGGGGGTTGGGGCCAACGTCCTGACTTTC. Translation: CASTPLGVGANVLTF. This chain uses TRBV7-9 with TRBJ2-6; either TRBD1 or TRBD2 may supply D (5 bases each). The CDR3 loop spans 15 amino acids. V dropped 7 bases and J dropped 3 bases, with 13 bases sitting between them. Germline CDR1 reads SEHNR; CDR2 reads FQNEAQ (reference sequence). The full variable domain, completed using reference TRBV7-9 and TRBJ2-6, is DTGVSQNPRHKITKRGQNVTFRCDPISEHNRLYWYRQTLGQGPEFLTYFQNEAQLEKSRLLSDRFSAERPKGSFSTLEIQRTEQGDSAMYLCASTPLGVGANVLTFGAGSRLTVL.

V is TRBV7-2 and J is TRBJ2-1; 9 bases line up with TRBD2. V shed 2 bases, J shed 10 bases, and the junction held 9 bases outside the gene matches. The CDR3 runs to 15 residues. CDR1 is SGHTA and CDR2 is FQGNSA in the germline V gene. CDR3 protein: CASSLFAGGEWEQFF. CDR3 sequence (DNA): TGTGCCAGCAGCTTATTCGCGGGAGGGGAATGGGAGCAGTTCTTC.

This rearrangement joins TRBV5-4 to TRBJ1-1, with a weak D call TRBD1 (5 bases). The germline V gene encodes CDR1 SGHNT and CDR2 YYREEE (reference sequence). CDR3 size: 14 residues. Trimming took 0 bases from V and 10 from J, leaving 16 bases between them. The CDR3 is CASSLGRGGGAAFF. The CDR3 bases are TGTGCCAGCAGCTTGGGCCGGGGGGGAGGCGCAGCTTTCTTT. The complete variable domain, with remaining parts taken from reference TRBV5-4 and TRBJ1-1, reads ETGVTQSPTHLIKTRGQQVTLRCSSQSGHNTVSWYQQALGQGPQFIFQYYREEENGRGNFPPRFSGLQFPNYSSELNVNALELDDSALYLCASSLGRGGGAAFFGQGTRLTVV.

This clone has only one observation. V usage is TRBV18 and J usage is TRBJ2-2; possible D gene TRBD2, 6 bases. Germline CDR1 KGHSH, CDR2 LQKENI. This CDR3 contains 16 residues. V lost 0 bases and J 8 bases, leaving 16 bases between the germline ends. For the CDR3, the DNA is TGTGCCAGCTCACCACCGACCCGGGGGAGATCGGGGGAGCTGTTTTTT. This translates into CASSPPTRGRSGELFF.

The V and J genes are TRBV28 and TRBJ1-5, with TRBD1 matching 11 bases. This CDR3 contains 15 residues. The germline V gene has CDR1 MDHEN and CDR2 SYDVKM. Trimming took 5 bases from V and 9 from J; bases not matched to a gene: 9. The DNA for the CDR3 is TGTGCCAGCAGTGTGGGACAGGGGGGCAATACGCCCCAGCATTTT. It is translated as CASSVGQGGNTPQHF.

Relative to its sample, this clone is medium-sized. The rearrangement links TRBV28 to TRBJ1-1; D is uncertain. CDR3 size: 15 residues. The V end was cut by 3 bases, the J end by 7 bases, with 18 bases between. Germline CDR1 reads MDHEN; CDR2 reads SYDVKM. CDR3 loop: CASSLTGKFNSEAFF. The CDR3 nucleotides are TGTGCCAGCAGTTTGACGGGGAAGTTTAATAGTGAAGCTTTCTTT.

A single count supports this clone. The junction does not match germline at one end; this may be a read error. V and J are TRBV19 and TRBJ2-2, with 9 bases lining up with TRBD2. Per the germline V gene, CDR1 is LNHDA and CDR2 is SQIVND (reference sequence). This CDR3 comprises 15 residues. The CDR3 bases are TGTGCCAGTAGAATAGGACTAGCGCACACCGGGGAGCTGTTTTTT. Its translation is CASRIGLAHTGELFF.

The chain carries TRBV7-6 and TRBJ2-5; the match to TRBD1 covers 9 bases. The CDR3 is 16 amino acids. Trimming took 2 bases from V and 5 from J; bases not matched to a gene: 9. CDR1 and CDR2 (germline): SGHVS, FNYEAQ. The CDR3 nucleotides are TGTGCCAGCAGCTTAAGTCCGGACAGGGGACGGGAGACCCAGTACTTC. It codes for CASSLSPDRGRETQYF.